This note documents a single T cell receptor beta chain sequence. Its specificity is not known. Germline CDR1 reads SNHLY; CDR2 reads FYNNEI. The V end lost 6 bases, the J end lost 4 bases, and 15 bases lay between the germline ends. The CDR3 is 14 residues long. The data belong to a study of CD8 T cells in ankylosing spondylitis. General observations from the study: There were earlier reports of some motif variants in reactive arthritis synovial fluid and blood. A motif of roughly eight highly homologous TCR beta variants was seen as apparently characteristic of ankylosing spondylitis blood.

Generation of TCR beta libraries employed quantitative 5'-RACE incorporating molecular barcodes. TCRdb processed the 5' RACE reads anew with MiXCR; each CDR3 protein has one entry. The sample holds about 340,000 distinct CDR3 sequences, 8% seen once. The chain has TRBV2 and TRBJ1-2; D call uncertain. Sequencing used blood, either unsorted or a sorted T cell fraction (not recorded which). This sequence was found in a male donor with ankylosing spondylitis. CDR3 region: CASRRRIRTYGYTF. For the CDR3, the DNA is TGTGCCAGCAGACGACGGATACGTACCTATGGCTACACCTTC.